This T cell receptor beta chain originates from a study of blood T cells in healthy people across ages. PCR was performed a second time for about 7 to 11 cycles using a sample-barcoded 5' primer and a J-beta primer mix. TCRdb fed the 5' RACE reads into MiXCR, producing one record per CDR3 protein. The sample includes fewer than 1,200,000 distinct CDR3 sequences, 25% of them seen just once. General study points: The lack of PBMC sorting stopped any conclusive naive versus antigen-experienced comparison.

The CDR3 runs to 14 residues. Germline-derived CDR1 and CDR2 are DFQATT and SNEGSKA (reference sequence). This clonotype has just a few counts. Its antigen is unidentified. These data were also reused for a study on T cells of mothers and their children.

The gene calls are TRBV20-1 and TRBJ2-5; TRBD2 aligns across 7 bases. The J call may be incorrect, as the DNA end agrees better with TRBJ2-1. This receptor was identified in a girl aged 2 to 9 in good health. The sequenced sample consisted of blood. The CDR3, as DNA: TGCAGTGCTAGAACAGGACTAGTAATCGATGAGCAGTTCTTC. This gives the protein CSARTGLVIDEQFF.